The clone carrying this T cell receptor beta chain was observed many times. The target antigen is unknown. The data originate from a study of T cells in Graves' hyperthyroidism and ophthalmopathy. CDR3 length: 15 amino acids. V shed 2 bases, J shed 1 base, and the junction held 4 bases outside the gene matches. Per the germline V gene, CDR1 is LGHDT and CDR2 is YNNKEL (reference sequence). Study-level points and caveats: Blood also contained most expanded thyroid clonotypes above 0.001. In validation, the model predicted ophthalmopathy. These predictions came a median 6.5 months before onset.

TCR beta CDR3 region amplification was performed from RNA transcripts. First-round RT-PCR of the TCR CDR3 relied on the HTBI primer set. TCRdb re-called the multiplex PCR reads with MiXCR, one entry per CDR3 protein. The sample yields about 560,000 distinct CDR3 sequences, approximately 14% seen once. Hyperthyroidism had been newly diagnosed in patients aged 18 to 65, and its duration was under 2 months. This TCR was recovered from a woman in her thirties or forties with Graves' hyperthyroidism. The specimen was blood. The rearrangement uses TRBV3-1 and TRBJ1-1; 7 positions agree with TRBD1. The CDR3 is CASSQSGTANTEAFF. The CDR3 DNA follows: TGTGCCAGCAGCCAATCGGGGACAGCGAACACTGAAGCTTTCTTT.